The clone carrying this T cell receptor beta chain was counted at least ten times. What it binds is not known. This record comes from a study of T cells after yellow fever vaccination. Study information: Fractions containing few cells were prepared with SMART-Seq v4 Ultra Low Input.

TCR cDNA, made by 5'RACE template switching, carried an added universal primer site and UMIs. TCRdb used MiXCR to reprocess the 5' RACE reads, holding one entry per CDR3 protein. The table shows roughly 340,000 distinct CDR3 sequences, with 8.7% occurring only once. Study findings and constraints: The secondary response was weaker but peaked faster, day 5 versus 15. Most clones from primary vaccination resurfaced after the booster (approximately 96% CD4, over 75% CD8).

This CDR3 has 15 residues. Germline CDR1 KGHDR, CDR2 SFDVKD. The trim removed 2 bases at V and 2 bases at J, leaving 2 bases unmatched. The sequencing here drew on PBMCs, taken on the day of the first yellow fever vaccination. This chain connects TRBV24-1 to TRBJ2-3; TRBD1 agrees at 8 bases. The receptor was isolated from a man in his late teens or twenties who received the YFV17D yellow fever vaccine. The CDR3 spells CATSDSQGATDTQYF. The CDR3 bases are TGTGCCACCAGTGATTCGCAGGGGGCCACAGATACGCAGTATTTT.